The 28 T cell receptor beta chains below come from one sample, sequenced in a study of naive and memory T cell subsets. TCR cDNA received a 3' ligated oligonucleotide that carried a UMI. Four PCR rounds used nested alpha and beta constant region primers plus the SP2 primer. TCRdb reprocessed the 5' RACE reads with MiXCR, giving one entry per CDR3 protein. The top ten hold approximately 9.4% of the sample, which has over 45,000 distinct CDR3 sequences, around 8% seen once. The receptors come from a female donor in good health.

This clonotype has a count of ten or more. The chain recombines TRBV12-5 with TRBJ1-5; no clear D. Germline V gives CDR1 LGHNT, CDR2 FRNRAP. With 7 bases removed from V and 3 bases from J, the gap between germline ends came to 7 bases. The CDR3 is made up of 12 amino acids. This CDR3 is CASAYLNQPQHF. The DNA for the CDR3 is TGTGCTAGTGCCTACCTCAATCAGCCCCAGCATTTT.

This clonotype was detected only a few times. The chain combines TRBV6-6 with TRBJ1-4; possible D gene TRBD1, 5 bases. Germline V CDR1 and CDR2: MNHNY, SVGAGI (reference sequence). The CDR3 is 17 amino acids. The ends were cut back, 7 bases at V and 0 bases at J, with 18 bases in the middle. CDR3 sequence: CASNLQVVGATNEKLFF. CDR3 DNA sequence: TGTGCCAGCAACTTGCAGGTGGTGGGGGCAACTAATGAAAAACTGTTTTTT.

This clonotype was seen many times. The chain is built from TRBV3-1 and TRBJ1-2; the D is unclear. Trimming left V 4 bases short and J 3 bases short, with 15 bases between. This CDR3 region has 15 residues. Looked up from germline, CDR1 is LGHDT and CDR2 is YNNKEL (reference sequence). CDR3 coding DNA: TGTGCCAGCAGCCTCCAAGAACAGCGATACTATGGCTACACCTTC. Its translation: CASSLQEQRYYGYTF.

The chain carries TRBV5-4 and TRBJ2-1, with 13 positions matching TRBD2. CDR3 size: 15 residues. CDR1 SGHNT and CDR2 YYREEE come from the germline V gene (reference sequence). The trim removed 4 bases at V and 6 bases at J, leaving 4 bases unmatched. The CDR3 DNA reads TGTGCCAGCAGCAACGGACTAGCGGGGGCCAATGAGCAGTTCTTC. Protein product: CASSNGLAGANEQFF.

This clonotype was seen many times. This rearrangement joins TRBV25-1 to TRBJ1-6; TRBD1 aligns across 9 bases. The CDR3 runs 15 residues. Trimming took 6 bases from V and 9 from J; bases not matched to a gene: 9. CDR1 and CDR2 (germline): MGHDK, SYGVNS. CDR3 sequence (DNA): TGTGCCAGCAGCCCTGTGACAGGGGGTAGTTCACCCCTCCACTTT. As protein: CASSPVTGGSSPLHF.

This clonotype was seen at least ten times. The genes are TRBV6-6 and TRBJ2-3; 8 bases map to TRBD1. The CDR3 is 18 residues long. Germline CDR1 reads MNHNY; CDR2 reads SVGAGI (reference sequence). V gave up 5 bases and J gave up 0 bases; unmatched junction bases: 13. CDR3 nucleotide sequence: TGTGCCAGCAGTCGAGACATAGGACAGGGCACTAGCACAGATACGCAGTATTTT. It yields the protein CASSRDIGQGTSTDTQYF.

The sample holds a few counts of this clonotype. The rearrangement links TRBV12-3 or TRBV12-4 to TRBJ2-1; a possible D gene is TRBD1 (5 bases). This CDR3 comprises 13 residues. Trimming stripped 3 bases from V and 7 bases from J, with 10 bases between. CDR3 amino acids: CASSLGPANEQFF. The CDR3 DNA sequence: TGTGCCAGCAGTTTGGGGCCGGCTAATGAGCAGTTCTTC.

This clonotype has ten or more counts. The rearrangement joins TRBV19 to TRBJ2-5; D may be TRBD2 (5 bases). Germline V gene sequence: CDR1 LNHDA, CDR2 SQIVND (reference sequence). The length of the CDR3 is 14 residues. Trimming cost V 7 bases and J 4 bases, with 16 bases left between them. CDR3 amino acids: CASKVSGLVETQYF. DNA for the CDR3: TGTGCCAGTAAAGTCTCAGGACTCGTAGAGACCCAGTACTTC.

This chain joins TRBV18 and TRBJ2-5; no clear D. Trimming left V 2 bases short and J 9 bases short, with 13 bases between. CDR1 is KGHSH, CDR2 LQKENI, per germline. The CDR3 is 13 amino acids. For the CDR3, the DNA is TGTGCCAGCTCACCAACCGAGAAGATGGCCCAGTACTTC. This translates into CASSPTEKMAQYF.

This clonotype appeared a few times. The rearrangement links TRBV7-2 to TRBJ2-5; weak D call: TRBD1 (6 bases). This CDR3 spans 13 amino acids. The germline V and J ends were trimmed by 5 bases and 4 bases, with 11 bases remaining between them. Looked up from germline, CDR1 is SGHTA and CDR2 is FQGNSA. The CDR3 region has the DNA TGTGCCAGCAGCCGCCAGGGGCCAGAGACCCAGTACTTC. This gives the protein CASSRQGPETQYF. The complete variable domain, with remaining parts taken from reference TRBV7-2 and TRBJ2-5, reads GAGVSQSPSNKVTEKGKDVELRCDPISGHTALYWYRQSLGQGLEFLIYFQGNSAPDKSGLPSDRFSAERTGGSVSTLTIQRTQQEDSAVYLCASSRQGPETQYFGPGTRLLVL.

This clonotype was found many times. V is TRBV6-6 and J is TRBJ1-5, with TRBD1 as a possible D gene (5 bases). There are 13 residues in the CDR3. Germline loops: CDR1 MNHNY, CDR2 SVGAGI (reference sequence). Trimming left V 8 bases short and J 5 bases short, with 13 bases between. CDR3 sequence reads: CASLRVLHQPQHF. CDR3 DNA: TGTGCCAGCCTCAGGGTGCTACATCAGCCCCAGCATTTT.

At least ten counts were recorded for this clonotype. The gene calls are TRBV6-2 or TRBV6-3 and TRBJ1-6, with TRBD1 as a possible D gene (5 bases). The length of the CDR3 is 15 residues. Per the germline V gene, CDR1 is MNHEY and CDR2 is SVGEGT. With 0 bases removed from V and 4 bases from J, the gap between germline ends came to 7 bases. CDR3 sequence: CASSYSRDYNSPLHF. Written as DNA, the CDR3 is TGTGCCAGCAGTTACTCCAGGGATTATAATTCACCCCTCCACTTT.

This clonotype occurred many times. The chain joins TRBV7-2 to TRBJ1-1; maybe TRBD1 (6 bases). Trimming took off 2 bases at V and 0 bases at J, with 7 bases between the two ends. This CDR3 spans 14 amino acids. Germline assignment: CDR1 SGHTA and CDR2 FQGNSA. CDR3 loop: CASSLNRVNTEAFF. Here the CDR3 DNA reads TGTGCCAGCAGCTTAAACAGGGTGAACACTGAAGCTTTCTTT.

V gene TRBV6-5 combines with J gene TRBJ1-1; weak D call: TRBD1 (5 bases). Germline V gene lookup returns CDR1 MNHEY and CDR2 SVGAGI. CDR3 length: 14 amino acids. Trimming removed 2 bases from V and 4 bases from J, with 11 bases in between. The CDR3 sequence is CASSYRGEGTEAFF. The CDR3 DNA reads TGTGCCAGCAGTTACAGGGGTGAGGGCACTGAAGCTTTCTTT.

The rearrangement uses TRBV12-3 or TRBV12-4 and TRBJ1-4; D unclear. The CDR3 totals 12 residues. Trimming pared 6 bases from V and 8 bases from J, leaving 10 bases between. Here the CDR3 DNA reads TGTGCCAGCAGCCCGGTTGAGGAAAAACTGTTTTTT. It codes for CASSPVEEKLFF.

CDR3 sequence: CASSDCVWNSPLHF. As DNA, the CDR3 is TGTGCCAGCAGTGACTGTGTCTGGAATTCACCCCTCCACTTT. The chain joins TRBV6-1 to TRBJ1-6; unclear D gene. The CDR3 is 14 residues long. Per germline, CDR1 MNHNS and CDR2 SASEGT. V lost 3 bases and J lost 7, with 10 bases in between.

This clonotype appeared a few times. The V and J genes are TRBV27 and TRBJ1-1; perhaps TRBD1 as D (5 bases). The CDR3 runs 14 residues. The ends were cut back, 1 base at V and 1 base at J, with 7 bases in the middle. Germline CDR1 MNHEY, CDR2 SMNVEV (reference sequence). As DNA, the CDR3 is TGTGCCAGCAGTTTATTGCAGGGGAACACTGAAGCTTTCTTT. Amino acid sequence: CASSLLQGNTEAFF.

V is TRBV19 and J is TRBJ1-1; no definite D call. Germline lookup yields CDR1 LNHDA and CDR2 SQIVND (reference sequence). The CDR3 is 15 residues long. Trimming pared 1 base from V and 0 bases from J, leaving 9 bases between. CDR3 loop: CASSIVGVMNTEAFF. CDR3 in DNA: TGTGCCAGTAGTATAGTAGGAGTCATGAACACTGAAGCTTTCTTT.

This clonotype was recorded at least ten times. V is TRBV11-1 and J is TRBJ1-1; tentative D call: TRBD1 (5 bases). CDR1 and CDR2 from the germline V gene are SGHAT and FQDESV (reference sequence). This CDR3 has 14 residues. The ends were cut back, 6 bases at V and 0 bases at J, with 11 bases in the middle. The CDR3 bases are TGTGCCAGCAGGCCGGGGCAGGTGAACACTGAAGCTTTCTTT. Its protein is CASRPGQVNTEAFF.

This clonotype was seen a handful of times. The J gene is TRBJ1-1, the V gene TRBV27; D remains unclear. CDR1 and CDR2 from the germline V gene are MNHEY and SMNVEV (reference sequence). V lost 1 base and J 0 bases, leaving 6 bases between the germline ends. The CDR3 has 14 residues. The CDR3 region has the DNA TGTGCCAGCAGTTTATATGCAGTGAACACTGAAGCTTTCTTT. This encodes CASSLYAVNTEAFF.

This clonotype was seen more than once but under ten times. The chain recombines TRBV7-2 with TRBJ1-1; 10 bases line up with TRBD1. The CDR3 has 15 amino acids. The germline gives CDR1 SGHTA, CDR2 FQGNSA. J was trimmed by 5 bases and V by 6 bases; bases with no gene match: 9. The CDR3 DNA is TGTGCCAGCAGTTTCTCTCTGGGACAGGGGACTGAAGCTTTCTTT. It specifies CASSFSLGQGTEAFF.

This clonotype was counted many times. This CDR3 is CASSFASSLLETQYF. The CDR3 bases are TGTGCCAGCAGCTTCGCGTCCAGCTTATTAGAGACCCAGTACTTC. This chain joins TRBV7-9 and TRBJ2-5, with no clear D. V lost 3 bases to trimming and J lost 4 bases, with 15 bases between them. Germline assignment: CDR1 SEHNR and CDR2 FQNEAQ (reference sequence). The CDR3 covers 15 residues.

This clonotype occurred many times. The chain couples TRBV12-3 or TRBV12-4 to TRBJ1-6; no clear D gene. Trimming removed 5 bases at V and 6 bases at J, with 11 bases between. The CDR3 extends over 14 amino acids. The CDR3 reads CASSPGLLNSPLHF. As DNA, the CDR3 is TGTGCCAGCAGTCCCGGGCTACTTAATTCACCCCTCCACTTT.

This clonotype was seen only a few times. In DNA, the CDR3 is TGTGCCAGCAGTTGGGGGGTTAGCACAGATACGCAGTATTTT. It encodes CASSWGVSTDTQYF. This chain joins TRBV6-5 and TRBJ2-3; D might be TRBD2 (6 bases). V was pared by 4 bases and J by 0 bases, with 8 bases between. From germline, CDR1 is MNHEY and CDR2 SVGAGI. CDR3 length equals 14 residues.

V is TRBV2 and J is TRBJ2-4; 10 nucleotides agree with TRBD2. The germline V gene encodes CDR1 SNHLY and CDR2 FYNNEI. The CDR3 is 17 amino acids. The V segment lost 3 bases and the J segment 3 bases; nucleotides outside the gene matches: 8. The CDR3 spells CASSDATSGKYKNIQYF. CDR3 nucleotide sequence: TGTGCCAGCAGTGATGCCACTAGCGGGAAATACAAAAACATTCAGTACTTC.

This clonotype was seen a few times. J is TRBJ1-5 and V is TRBV28; D might be TRBD1 (6 bases). CDR3 length: 14 residues. Germline-derived CDR1 and CDR2 are MDHEN and SYDVKM. The V end was cut by 6 bases, the J end by 2 bases, with 11 bases between. CDR3 amino acids: CASRRGDGNQPQHF. In nucleotides, the CDR3 is TGTGCCAGCAGGAGGGGGGACGGCAATCAGCCCCAGCATTTT.

This clonotype is termed medium-sized. This chain joins TRBV4-2 and TRBJ1-2; no reliable D call. The CDR3 totals 14 residues. V was clipped by 1 base and J by 8 bases, with 14 bases between them. Germline-derived CDR1 and CDR2 are LGHNA and YNFKEQ. The CDR3 coding sequence is TGTGCCAGCAGCCAAGCCCTGGGCCCGGCGGGCTACACCTTC. Translating gives CASSQALGPAGYTF.

The rearrangement joins TRBV4-3 to TRBJ1-4, with D tentatively TRBD1 (5 bases). The CDR3 spans 15 residues. Trimming shortened V by 0 bases and J by 8 bases, and 13 bases separated the two germline ends. CDR1 LGHNA and CDR2 YSLEER come from the germline V gene. The DNA for the CDR3 is TGCGCCAGCAGCCAAGAGGAGGGGAAGGTAGAAAAACTGTTTTTT. It translates to CASSQEEGKVEKLFF.